The 17 T cell receptor beta chains below all came from one sample that was sequenced in a study of CD8 T cells in ankylosing spondylitis. These receptors have no identified antigens. Findings and caveats of the study: It appeared that ankylosing spondylitis blood was characterized by a TCR beta motif of several highly homologous variants.

TCRdb used MiXCR to reprocess the 5' RACE reads, holding one entry per CDR3 protein. This repertoire shows about 400,000 distinct CDR3 sequences, about a fifth found once; its top ten account for 16%. Material for sequencing was blood, either unsorted or a sorted T cell fraction (not recorded which). The origin of the receptors is a male donor with ankylosing spondylitis.

This clonotype has more than one count but fewer than ten. The chain recombines TRBV7-2 with TRBJ2-1; possible D gene TRBD2, 7 bases. Looked up from germline, CDR1 is SGHTA and CDR2 is FQGNSA. The CDR3 contains 13 residues. V was trimmed by 6 bases and J by 10 bases, leaving 16 bases between them. The CDR3 loop reads CASRQGRDREQFF. CDR3 sequence (DNA): TGTGCCAGCAGGCAGGGGAGGGATCGCGAGCAGTTCTTC.

This clonotype turned up a few times. The rearrangement links TRBV12-3 or TRBV12-4 to TRBJ1-1; maybe TRBD1 (6 bases). The V gene lost 3 bases and the J gene lost 8 bases, with 13 bases spanning the gap. The CDR3 sequence is 13 residues long. CDR3 DNA: TGTGCCAGCAGTTTCTTGGGGGCTTCGGAAGCTTTCTTT. Translated: CASSFLGASEAFF.

This clonotype was observed many times. The V call is TRBV2, the J call TRBJ2-1, with 12 positions matching TRBD2. V dropped 6 bases and J dropped 6; count of bases not matched to a gene: 6. In germline, CDR1 is SNHLY, CDR2 FYNNEI. CDR3 size: 15 residues. DNA of the CDR3: TGTGCCAGCAGGGCGACTAGCGGGAGAGCCAATGAGCAGTTCTTC. Protein: CASRATSGRANEQFF.

The chain links TRBV29-1 to TRBJ1-2; possibly TRBD1 for D (5 bases). Germline CDR1 SQVTM, CDR2 ANQGSEA. Trimming left V 7 bases short and J 0 bases short, with 12 bases between. CDR3 length: 13 residues. This chain's CDR3 is CSAGDGPNYGYTF. In DNA, the CDR3 is TGCAGCGCCGGGGACGGCCCTAACTATGGCTACACCTTC.

This clonotype has more than one count but fewer than ten. The genes are TRBV5-6 and TRBJ2-2, with 7 nucleotides matching TRBD1. Germline V gene data show CDR1 as SGHDT and CDR2 as YYEEEE. The CDR3 loop spans 15 amino acids. Trimming took 4 bases from V and 5 from J; bases not matched to a gene: 8. CDR3 region: CASSETGRETGELFF. The DNA of the CDR3 is TGTGCCAGCAGCGAGACAGGGAGAGAGACCGGGGAGCTGTTTTTT.

This clonotype has a handful of counts. The rearrangement uses TRBV5-1 and TRBJ2-7, with 8 bases that match TRBD2. V trimming: 4 bases; J trimming: 2 bases; junction bases outside the gene matches: 8. The V gene's germline CDR1 is SGHRS and CDR2 YFSETQ. CDR3 length: 15 amino acids. CDR3 coding DNA: TGCGCCAGCAGCGTTAGCGGGGCGTCCCCCTACGAGCAGTACTTC. This translates into CASSVSGASPYEQYF.

V usage is TRBV28 and J usage is TRBJ2-7; no clear D gene. CDR1 and CDR2 from the germline V gene are MDHEN and SYDVKM. This CDR3 is built from 11 residues. The V gene lost 8 bases and the J gene lost 2 bases, with 7 bases spanning the gap. The CDR3 protein is CASGTPYEQYF. The CDR3 region has the DNA TGTGCCAGCGGAACTCCCTACGAGCAGTACTTC.

The rearrangement links TRBV7-3 to TRBJ2-4; TRBD2 aligns across 9 bases. This CDR3 spans 14 amino acids. J lost 6 bases, V lost 4 bases, and 4 bases had no gene match. Germline V gives CDR1 SGHTA, CDR2 FQGTGA. CDR3 protein: CASSSTSGSNIQYF. Here the CDR3 DNA reads TGTGCCAGCAGCTCGACTAGCGGATCAAACATTCAGTACTTC.

The chain combines TRBV7-9 with TRBJ2-7; the match to TRBD2 covers 7 bases. V was pared by 3 bases and J by 1 base, with 6 bases of the junction left unmatched. The CDR3 consists of 15 residues. Germline V CDR1 and CDR2: SEHNR, FQNEAQ (reference sequence). CDR3 sequence (DNA): TGTGCCAGCAGCTTGGGCGGGAGCTGGTCCTACGAGCAGTACTTC. Encoded protein: CASSLGGSWSYEQYF.

This clonotype was detected only a few times. The chain has TRBV30 and TRBJ2-2, with 10 bases that match TRBD1. CDR3 length: 16 residues. Losses at the gene ends were 1 base for V and 3 bases for J; bases not matched to a gene: 5. The germline CDR1 and CDR2 sequences are GTSNPN and SVGIG (reference sequence). The chain's CDR3 is CAWSDMTGGDTGELFF. The CDR3 DNA is TGTGCCTGGAGTGATATGACAGGGGGCGACACCGGGGAGCTGTTTTTT.

This clonotype was seen repeatedly, ten times or more. V gene TRBV12-3 or TRBV12-4 combines with J gene TRBJ2-7, with 10 bases that match TRBD2. CDR3 length: 14 residues. Trimming cost V 4 bases and J 2 bases; bases outside gene matches: 2. CDR3 loop: CASSWTSGPYEQYF. As DNA, the CDR3 is TGTGCCAGCAGTTGGACTAGCGGACCCTACGAGCAGTACTTC.

This clonotype was recorded once. The J gene is TRBJ1-6, the V gene TRBV20-1, with 10 positions matching TRBD1. The V and J ends lost 2 bases and 3 bases, in that order; junction bases with no gene match: 7. Germline V CDR1 and CDR2: DFQATT, SNEGSKA (reference sequence). The CDR3 has 17 residues. The DNA of the CDR3 is TGCAGTGCTAGAAAAGGGACAGGGGACTTCTATAATTCACCCCTCCACTTT. Its protein product is CSARKGTGDFYNSPLHF.

In its sample, this clonotype was seen a few times. This chain uses TRBV5-1 with TRBJ2-7, with TRBD2 as a possible D gene (5 bases). The CDR3 covers 11 residues. Trimming removed 2 bases at V and 9 bases at J, with 9 bases between. Germline V gives CDR1 SGHRS, CDR2 YFSETQ. CDR3: CASSFGGAQYF. CDR3 sequence (DNA): TGCGCCAGCAGCTTCGGAGGTGCGCAGTACTTC. The full variable domain, rest sourced from reference TRBV5-1 and TRBJ2-7, is KAGVTQTPRYLIKTRGQQVTLSCSPISGHRSVSWYQQTPGQGLQFLFEYFSETQRNKGNFPGRFSGRQFSNSRSEMNVSTLELGDSALYLCASSFGGAQYFGPGTRLTVT.

This clonotype came up many times. The rearrangement uses TRBV29-1 and TRBJ2-2; possibly TRBD2 for D (5 bases). Trimming stripped 3 bases from V and 5 bases from J, with 10 bases between. CDR3 length: 13 amino acids. CDR1 and CDR2 (germline): SQVTM, ANQGSEA. The CDR3 is CSVDGSRTGELFF. The CDR3 DNA is TGCAGCGTTGATGGGAGCAGGACCGGGGAGCTGTTTTTT.

The V and J genes are TRBV6-2 or TRBV6-3 and TRBJ2-2, with 11 positions matching TRBD2. After removal of 6 bases from V and 6 bases from J, the junction contained 6 bases not matched to a gene. This CDR3 region has 15 residues. In germline, CDR1 is MNHEY, CDR2 SVGEGT. CDR3 DNA: TGTGCCAGCAGGGAGACTAGCGGGAATGCCGGGGAGCTGTTTTTT. This translates into CASRETSGNAGELFF.

This chain's CDR3 is CASSPSGQITYEQYF. The CDR3 region has the DNA TGTGCCAGCTCACCAAGTGGACAGATAACCTACGAGCAGTACTTC. The rearrangement uses TRBV18 and TRBJ2-7; weak D call: TRBD1 (6 bases). Per germline, CDR1 KGHSH and CDR2 LQKENI. CDR3 size: 15 residues. Trimming took 2 bases from V and 2 from J, leaving 13 bases between them. The whole variable domain, filled in from reference TRBV18 and TRBJ2-7, reads NAGVMQNPRHLVRRRGQEARLRCSPMKGHSHVYWYRQLPEEGLKFMVYLQKENIIDESGMPKERFSAEFPKEGPSILRIQQVVRGDSAAYFCASSPSGQITYEQYFGPGTRLTVT.

The table lists this clonotype with a few counts. V usage is TRBV29-1 and J usage is TRBJ2-7, with 8 bases matching TRBD2. The CDR3 contains 14 residues. Germline CDR1 and CDR2: SQVTM and ANQGSEA. With 4 bases clipped from V and 6 bases from J, the junction kept 11 bases outside the gene matches. DNA of the CDR3: TGCAGCGTTGCAGGCGGGAGGTTTCCAGGCGAGCAGTACTTC. It codes for CSVAGGRFPGEQYF.